Presented here are 24 T cell receptor beta chains from one specimen sequenced in a study of cytomegalovirus exposure and HLA in healthy donors. Vbeta (60) and Jbeta (13) primers were used in the PCR. Profiling relied on immunoSEQ multiplex PCR, and the TCRdb table lists in-frame clones only, not all of them. The sample consists of 150,000 to 200,000 clones, about 80% of them appearing once. The sequenced sample consisted of PBMCs. These receptors were collected from a woman aged 30 to 39 in good health and CMV-seronegative.

This clone was recorded once. The V call is TRBV7-9, the J call TRBJ2-3; the match to TRBD2 covers 10 bases. Germline V CDR1 and CDR2: SEHNR, FQNEAQ (reference sequence). The V gene end was trimmed by 5 bases and the J gene end by 2 bases; junction bases not matched to a gene: 4. This CDR3 spans 15 amino acids. CDR3 in DNA: TGTGCCAGCAGCCCAGCGGGAGGGGACACAGATACGCAGTATTTT. This sequence encodes CASSPAGGDTDTQYF. The full variable domain, with the rest looked up from reference TRBV7-9 and TRBJ2-3, is DTGVSQNPRHKITKRGQNVTFRCDPISEHNRLYWYRQTLGQGPEFLTYFQNEAQLEKSRLLSDRFSAERPKGSFSTLEIQRTEQGDSAMYLCASSPAGGDTDTQYFGPGTRLTVL.

In DNA, the CDR3 is TGTGCCAGCAGCACGACTGACAGGGTATTGAACACTGAAGCTTTCTTT. It specifies CASSTTDRVLNTEAFF. The chain employs TRBV9 and TRBJ1-1; 7 bases match TRBD1. Germline-derived CDR1 and CDR2 are SGDLS and YYNGEE. The CDR3 totals 16 residues. The junction had 9 bases not matched to a gene; V was cut back by 4 bases and J by 0 bases.

V gene TRBV5-1 combines with J gene TRBJ2-7, with D possibly matching TRBD2 (6 bases). Per germline, CDR1 SGHRS and CDR2 YFSETQ. With 3 bases removed from V and 3 bases from J, the gap between germline ends came to 19 bases. This CDR3 is built from 16 residues. CDR3: CASSWMGLTNNYEQYF. The CDR3 coding sequence is TGCGCCAGCAGCTGGATGGGACTGACTAACAACTACGAGCAGTACTTC.

The CDR3 reads CASSLWLAAADTQYF. CDR3 in DNA: TGTGCCAGCAGTTTATGGCTAGCAGCCGCAGATACGCAGTATTTT. The chain joins TRBV28 to TRBJ2-3; D perhaps matches TRBD2 (5 bases). With 0 bases removed from V and 4 bases from J, the gap between germline ends came to 11 bases. The CDR3 length is 15 residues. Germline CDR1 reads MDHEN; CDR2 reads SYDVKM. The full variable domain, rest sourced from reference TRBV28 and TRBJ2-3, is DVKVTQSSRYLVKRTGEKVFLECVQDMDHENMFWYRQDPGLGLRLIYFSYDVKMKEKGDIPEGYSVSREKKERFSLILESASTNQTSMYLCASSLWLAAADTQYFGPGTRLTVL.

This rearrangement joins TRBV7-2 to TRBJ1-5; 8 bases align to TRBD1. With V trimmed by 0 bases and J by 5 bases, 6 bases remained unmatched. From germline, CDR1 is SGHTA and CDR2 FQGNSA. The CDR3 is made up of 16 amino acids. In DNA form, the CDR3 reads TGTGCCAGCAGCTTAGCGTTAAGGACAGGGCATCAGCCCCAGCATTTT. Translated: CASSLALRTGHQPQHF.

V usage is TRBV28 and J usage is TRBJ1-1; D is unclear. Germline V gene lookup returns CDR1 MDHEN and CDR2 SYDVKM. This CDR3 contains 15 residues. The V end lost 6 bases, the J end lost 5 bases, and 19 bases lay between the germline ends. In DNA form, the CDR3 reads TGTGCCAGCAGCCCCCCGAGGTCAACTGGAACTGAAGCTTTCTTT. This translates into CASSPPRSTGTEAFF.

The J gene is TRBJ2-7, the V gene TRBV21-1; the table's D call, TRBD2, was not checked against the DNA. TRBV21-1 is a pseudogene segment. The length of the CDR3 is 15 residues. The CDR3 DNA reads as TGTGCCAGCAGCAAGCTAACGCGCGGGCGCTACGAGCAGTACTTC. This translates into CASSKLTRGRYEQYF.

The chain employs TRBV29-1 and TRBJ2-5; 8 bases align to TRBD1. Germline CDR1 and CDR2: SQVTM and ANQGSEA. This CDR3 contains 12 residues. Trimming at V came to 7 bases and at J to 0 bases, leaving 1 base not matched to a gene. The CDR3 bases are TGCAGCGACAGGGGGTACCAAGAGACCCAGTACTTC. This codes for CSDRGYQETQYF.

A word on this clone: Within the sample, other DNA sequences also encode this same CDR3. V and J are TRBV30 and TRBJ2-3; D perhaps matches TRBD2 (6 bases). The CDR3 length is 13 residues. Trimming shortened V by 0 bases and J by 4 bases, and 8 bases separated the two germline ends. Germline-derived CDR1 and CDR2 are GTSNPN and SVGIG (reference sequence). Here the CDR3 DNA reads TGTGCCTGGAGTGTGGGGGGTGCAGATACGCAGTATTTT. This translates into CAWSVGGADTQYF.

With respect to this clone: At one end, the junction sequence differs from germline, possibly due to a read error. The sample contains more than one DNA sequence encoding this CDR3. The chain employs TRBV27 and TRBJ1-5; D is uncertain. Germline CDR1 and CDR2: MNHEY and SMNVEV (reference sequence). This CDR3 is built from 13 residues. CDR3 nucleotide sequence: TGTGCCAGCAGTTCCTATAGCAATCAGCCCCAACATTTT. This gives the protein CASSSYSNQPQHF.

The V gene is TRBV7-6, the J gene TRBJ2-1, with 8 nucleotides matching TRBD1. The CDR3 spans 17 residues. CDR1 and CDR2 from the germline V gene are SGHVS and FNYEAQ. Unmatched junction bases numbered 13, after V lost 1 base and J lost 8 bases. DNA of the CDR3: TGTGCCAGCAGCTTAGGACAGGGACAGGTAAAAGAGTATGAGCAGTTCTTC. This sequence encodes CASSLGQGQVKEYEQFF.

The chain employs TRBV19 and TRBJ1-1, with D perhaps matching TRBD1 (5 bases). The CDR3 runs 14 residues. Germline lookup yields CDR1 LNHDA and CDR2 SQIVND (reference sequence). With 2 bases removed from V and 2 bases from J, the gap between germline ends came to 9 bases. The CDR3 protein is CASSIIDSNTEAFF. For the CDR3, the DNA is TGTGCCAGTAGTATAATTGACAGCAACACTGAAGCTTTCTTT.

The rearrangement joins TRBV7-2 to TRBJ2-7; 8 positions match TRBD1. CDR3 length equals 17 residues. V shed 1 base and J 5 bases; nucleotides not matched to a gene: 13. Germline CDR1 SGHTA, CDR2 FQGNSA. The CDR3 region is CASSLGQGAIEGHEQYF. Written as DNA, the CDR3 is TGTGCCAGCAGCTTAGGCCAGGGGGCAATAGAGGGCCACGAGCAGTACTTC.

The table lists this clone with a count of one. The chain uses TRBV7-2 and TRBJ2-1, with TRBD2 identical over 11 bases. Germline V gives CDR1 SGHTA, CDR2 FQGNSA. V lost 1 base to trimming and J lost 5 bases; unmatched junction nucleotides: 13. The CDR3 has 19 residues. CDR3 DNA sequence: TGTGCCAGCAGCTTAGTTGGGACTAGCGGCCCCAAATGGAACAATGAGCAGTTCTTC. Translated: CASSLVGTSGPKWNNEQFF. Looking up the rest from reference TRBV7-2 and TRBJ2-1 gives the full variable domain: GAGVSQSPSNKVTEKGKDVELRCDPISGHTALYWYRQSLGQGLEFLIYFQGNSAPDKSGLPSDRFSAERTGGSVSTLTIQRTQQEDSAVYLCASSLVGTSGPKWNNEQFFGPGTRLTVL.

The CDR3 bases are TGTGCCAGCAGTGACAGGGACACTGAAGCTTTCTTT. This translates into CASSDRDTEAFF. This chain connects TRBV6-5 to TRBJ1-1; 7 nucleotides agree with TRBD1. Germline assignment: CDR1 MNHEY and CDR2 SVGAGI. CDR3 size: 12 residues. V trimming: 5 bases; J trimming: 3 bases; junction bases outside the gene matches: 0.

This clone was seen only once. CDR3 in DNA: TGTGCCAGCAGCCAAGGAGGGCTCGAGACCCAGTACTTC. Translated: CASSQGGLETQYF. The chain joins TRBV28 to TRBJ2-5; maybe TRBD2 (6 bases). The germline CDR1 and CDR2 sequences are MDHEN and SYDVKM. The CDR3 runs to 13 residues. V lost 6 bases and J 5 bases, leaving 13 bases between the germline ends.

This chain links TRBV14 with TRBJ2-1; TRBD2 matches 9 bases. The CDR3 extends over 14 amino acids. The germline V gene encodes CDR1 SGHDN and CDR2 FVKESK. J was trimmed by 2 bases and V by 4 bases; bases with no gene match: 0. Here the CDR3 DNA reads TGTGCCAGCAGCCGCGGGGGGGCCTACAATGAGCAGTTCTTC. Protein product: CASSRGGAYNEQFF.

The chain links TRBV27 to TRBJ2-3, with D tentatively TRBD1 (6 bases). Germline loops: CDR1 MNHEY, CDR2 SMNVEV (reference sequence). The CDR3 spans 13 residues. The germline V and J ends were trimmed by 5 bases and 9 bases, with 15 bases remaining between them. CDR3 coding DNA: TGTGCCAGCAGTCCACGACAGGCAACAACGCAGTATTTT. Amino acid sequence: CASSPRQATTQYF.

CDR3 nucleotide sequence: TGCGCCAGCAGCCAAGATACCGCCCGGACTGGCACAGATACGCAGTATTTT. Its translation is CASSQDTARTGTDTQYF. The J gene is TRBJ2-3, the V gene TRBV4-1, with a tentative D call TRBD2 (5 bases). Between the trimmed V and J ends, which lost 0 bases and 1 base, there was a span of 14 bases. The CDR3 extends over 17 amino acids. Germline V lookup: CDR1 MGHRA, CDR2 YSYEKL.

The CDR3 here is CASSRPDSANYGYTF. DNA of the CDR3: TGTGCCAGCAGTCGCCCGGACAGCGCTAACTATGGCTACACCTTC. The rearrangement links TRBV28 to TRBJ1-2, with D possibly matching TRBD1 (6 bases). CDR3 size: 15 residues. CDR1 is MDHEN and CDR2 is SYDVKM in the germline V gene. Trimming stripped 5 bases from V and 0 bases from J, with 13 bases between.

This clone was seen a handful of times. The rearrangement links TRBV7-8 to TRBJ2-5; D is possibly TRBD1 (6 bases). The ends were cut back, 5 bases at V and 2 bases at J, with 18 bases in the middle. CDR3 size: 16 residues. Per germline, CDR1 SGHVS and CDR2 FQNEAQ. CDR3 in amino acids: CASSPRGWDIQETQYF. The CDR3 region has the DNA TGTGCCAGCAGCCCAAGGGGCTGGGACATACAAGAGACCCAGTACTTC.

DNA of the CDR3: TGTGCCAGCAACGCGCGGCCCCAGCATTTT. Translating gives CASNARPQHF. The chain uses TRBV28 and TRBJ1-5, with D unresolved. The CDR3 consists of 10 residues. V dropped 7 bases and J dropped 9 bases, with 7 bases sitting between them. Germline CDR1 is MDHEN and CDR2 is SYDVKM.

This clone was detected once. V usage is TRBV19 and J usage is TRBJ2-3, with 16 positions matching TRBD2. This CDR3 has 20 amino acids. CDR1 LNHDA and CDR2 SQIVND come from the germline V gene (reference sequence). With V trimmed by 5 bases and J by 1 base, 12 bases remained unmatched. The CDR3: CASSVYGAGTSGRGTDTQYF. Written as DNA, the CDR3 is TGTGCCAGTAGTGTATACGGAGCCGGGACTAGCGGGAGGGGCACAGATACGCAGTATTTT.

A word on this clone: At one end, the junction sequence differs from germline, possibly due to a read error. The V gene is TRBV4-3, the J gene TRBJ2-6, with D possibly matching TRBD1 (5 bases). CDR3 length: 15 residues. Germline assignment: CDR1 LGHNA and CDR2 YSLEER. The CDR3 region is CASASTSAGANGLTF. The CDR3, as DNA: TGCGCCAGCGCATCAACAAGTGCTGGGGCCAACGGCCTGACTTTC.